This record covers a single T cell receptor beta chain. Its target is unknown. This sample is drawn from a study of cytomegalovirus exposure and HLA in healthy donors. General observations from the study: In a later analysis, most CMV-associated TCR beta chains appeared HLA-restricted. Roughly uniform depth of sequencing across donors was assumed in presence/absence analyses. A link between a missense DCLRE1C variant and TCR beta V- and J-gene trimming emerged from a later analysis. Most subjects' HLA-A and HLA-B alleles were reportedly predicted from TCR beta sequences.

The PCR used 60 Vbeta and 13 Jbeta primers. Produced via immunoSEQ multiplex PCR; TCRdb's table is partial and in-frame only. This sample yields fewer than 250,000 clones, of which around 83% are seen a single time; roughly 10% belongs to the top ten. The CDR3 runs 13 residues. The V gene lost 6 bases and the J gene lost 4 bases, with 12 bases spanning the gap. CDR1 KGHSH and CDR2 LQKENI come from the germline V gene. The origin of this receptor is a woman in her fifties or sixties in good health and CMV-seropositive. The genes are TRBV18 and TRBJ1-1, with D possibly TRBD1 on 5 matching bases. The specimen sequenced was PBMCs. The CDR3 bases are TGTGCCAGCTCCCGGGGGGGGGTCACTGAAGCTTTCTTT. Protein product: CASSRGGVTEAFF.